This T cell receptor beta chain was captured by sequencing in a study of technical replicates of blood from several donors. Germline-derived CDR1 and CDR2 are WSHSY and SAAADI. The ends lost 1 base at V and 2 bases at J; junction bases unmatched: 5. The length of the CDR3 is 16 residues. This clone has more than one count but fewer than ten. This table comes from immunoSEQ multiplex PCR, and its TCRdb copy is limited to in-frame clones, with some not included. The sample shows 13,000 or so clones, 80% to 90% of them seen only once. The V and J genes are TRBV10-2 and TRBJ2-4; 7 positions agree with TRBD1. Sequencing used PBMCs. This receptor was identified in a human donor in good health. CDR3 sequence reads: CASSELLQGTKNIQYF. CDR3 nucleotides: TGCGCCAGCAGTGAGTTACTACAGGGGACCAAAAACATTCAGTACTTC.